This T cell receptor (beta chain) came from a study of beta chain features in type 1 diabetes. Study background: Cell yields, gender and age were similar in healthy donors and patients. Findings and caveats of the study: PCR might pick shorter templates more often, in the same way for patients and controls. Significant though moderate, a shortening of TCRB CDR3s appeared in all four CD4+ subsets of Type 1 diabetes patients.

Per germline, CDR1 SGHAT and CDR2 FQNNGV. Unmatched junction bases numbered 7, after V lost 3 bases and J lost 4 bases. This CDR3 is 15 amino acids long. Sorting that relied on CD45RO/CCR7/CD25/CD127/CD95/CD27 yielded CD4+ naive, central memory, regulatory and stem cell-like memory cells. Purity exceeded 95% in all sorted populations. Reverse transcription of all isolated RNA meant that expressed TCRB transcripts were sequenced. TCRdb's table, derived via immunoSEQ multiplex PCR, lists solely in-frame clones and lacks some. Among 150,000 to 200,000 clones listed, 6.5% to 10% were seen once. Concerning this clone itself: No antigen is known for it.

The chain carries TRBV11-2 and TRBJ2-5; 8 nucleotides line up with TRBD2. The sequenced material came from central memory CD4+ T cells from blood. The TCR comes from a woman aged 18-29 years with type 1 diabetes. The CDR3 nucleotides are TGTGCCAGCAGCTTTCCCCAAGCGGGGGTAGAGACCCAGTACTTC. It yields the protein CASSFPQAGVETQYF.